This T cell receptor beta chain was sequenced in a study of T-cell memory formation after mild COVID-19. Study context: Across donors, TCR clusters were largely donor specific. Overall study results and limits: Contracting CD4+ clones lay largely in CM and EM, with CD8+ ones residing in EMRA. Whereas later expanders leaned CD4+, clones contracting day 15 to 85 showed a balanced CD4/CD8 makeup.

5'RACE with constant-segment primers built TCRalpha and TCRbeta cDNA libraries with UMIs. TCRdb processed the 5' RACE reads anew with MiXCR; each CDR3 protein has one entry. The data hold roughly 450,000 distinct CDR3 sequences, with about 20% observed a single time. This clonotype was counted at least ten times. The target antigen is unknown. The CDR3 is made up of 15 amino acids. Trimming left V 1 base short and J 4 bases short, with 11 bases between. The material sequenced was PBMCs or a T cell subset sorted from them (not recorded which). The rearrangement links TRBV12-3 or TRBV12-4 to TRBJ1-3; D call uncertain. The clonotype was recovered from an adult woman who had mild COVID-19 (a few samples of this study predate the infection). Cell type and time point are not known. CDR3 bases: TGTGCCAGCAGTTTAGAGGCCAGGTCGGGAAACACCATATATTTT. It yields the protein CASSLEARSGNTIYF.